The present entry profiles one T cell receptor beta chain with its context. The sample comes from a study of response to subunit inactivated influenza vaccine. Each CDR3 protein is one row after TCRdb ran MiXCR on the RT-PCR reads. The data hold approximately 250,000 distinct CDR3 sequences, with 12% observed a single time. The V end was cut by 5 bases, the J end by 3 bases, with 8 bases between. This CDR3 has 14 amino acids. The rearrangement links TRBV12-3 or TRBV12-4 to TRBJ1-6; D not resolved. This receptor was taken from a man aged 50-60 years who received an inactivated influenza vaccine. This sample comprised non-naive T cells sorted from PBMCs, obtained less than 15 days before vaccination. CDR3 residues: CASSGRDYNSPLHF. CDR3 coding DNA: TGTGCCAGCAGTGGCCGGGACTATAATTCACCCCTCCACTTT.